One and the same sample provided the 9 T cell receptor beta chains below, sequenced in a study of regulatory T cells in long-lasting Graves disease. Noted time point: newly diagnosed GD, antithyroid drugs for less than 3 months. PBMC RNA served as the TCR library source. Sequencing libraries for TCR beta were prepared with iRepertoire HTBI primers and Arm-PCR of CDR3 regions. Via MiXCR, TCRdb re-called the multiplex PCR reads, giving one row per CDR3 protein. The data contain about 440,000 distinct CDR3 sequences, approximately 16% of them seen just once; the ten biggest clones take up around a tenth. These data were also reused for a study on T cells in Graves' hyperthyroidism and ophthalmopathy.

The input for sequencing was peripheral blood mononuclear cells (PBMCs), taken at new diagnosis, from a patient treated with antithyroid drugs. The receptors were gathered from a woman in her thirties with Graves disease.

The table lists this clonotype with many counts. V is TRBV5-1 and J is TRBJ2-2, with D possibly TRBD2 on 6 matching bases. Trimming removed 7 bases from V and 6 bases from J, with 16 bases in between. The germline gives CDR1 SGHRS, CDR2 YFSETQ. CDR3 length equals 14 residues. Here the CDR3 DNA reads TGCGCCAGCTCCCTCCCCGCGGGATCCGGGGAGCTGTTTTTT. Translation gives CASSLPAGSGELFF.

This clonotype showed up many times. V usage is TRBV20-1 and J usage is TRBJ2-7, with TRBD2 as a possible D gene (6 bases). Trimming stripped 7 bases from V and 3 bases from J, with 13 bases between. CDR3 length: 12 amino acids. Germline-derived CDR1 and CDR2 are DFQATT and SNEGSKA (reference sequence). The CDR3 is CSVSGRDYEQYF. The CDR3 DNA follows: TGCAGTGTTTCGGGGCGGGACTACGAGCAGTACTTC.

The CDR3 sequence: CSALESATGNTIYF. For the CDR3, the DNA is TGCAGTGCCCTAGAATCGGCCACTGGAAACACCATATATTTT. The chain links TRBV20-1 to TRBJ1-3; D is unclear. Germline V lookup: CDR1 DFQATT, CDR2 SNEGSKA (reference sequence). CDR3 length: 14 residues. Trimming stripped 6 bases from V and 2 bases from J, with 14 bases between.

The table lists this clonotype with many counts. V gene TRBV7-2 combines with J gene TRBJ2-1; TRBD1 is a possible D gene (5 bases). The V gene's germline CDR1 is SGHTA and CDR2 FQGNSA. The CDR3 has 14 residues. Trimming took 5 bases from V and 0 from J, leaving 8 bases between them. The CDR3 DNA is TGTGCCAGCAGCGGGCAGGGCTCCTACAATGAGCAGTTCTTC. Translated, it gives CASSGQGSYNEQFF.

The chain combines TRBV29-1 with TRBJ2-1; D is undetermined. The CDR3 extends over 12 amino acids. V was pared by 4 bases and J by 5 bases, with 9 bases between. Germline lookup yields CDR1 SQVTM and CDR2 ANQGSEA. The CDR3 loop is CSVGTEHNEQFF. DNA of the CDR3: TGCAGCGTTGGAACTGAGCACAATGAGCAGTTCTTC.

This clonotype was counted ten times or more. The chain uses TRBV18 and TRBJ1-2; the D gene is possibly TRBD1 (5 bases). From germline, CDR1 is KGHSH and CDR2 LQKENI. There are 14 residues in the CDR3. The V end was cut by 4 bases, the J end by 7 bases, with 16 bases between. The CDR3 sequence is CASSRPGATSGYTF. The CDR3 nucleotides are TGTGCCAGCTCACGGCCCGGGGCTACGAGTGGCTACACCTTC.

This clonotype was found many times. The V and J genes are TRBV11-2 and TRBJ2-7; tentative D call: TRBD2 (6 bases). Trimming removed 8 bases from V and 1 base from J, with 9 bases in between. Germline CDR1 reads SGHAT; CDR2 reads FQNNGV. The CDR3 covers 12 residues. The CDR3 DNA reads TGTGCCAGCTTAGCGGTGTCCTACGAGCAGTACTTC. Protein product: CASLAVSYEQYF.

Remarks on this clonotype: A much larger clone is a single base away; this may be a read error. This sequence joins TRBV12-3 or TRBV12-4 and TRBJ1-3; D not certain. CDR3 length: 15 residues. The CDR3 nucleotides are TGTGCCAGCAGTTACGTGACCACCTCTGGAAACACCACATATTTT. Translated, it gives CASSYVTTSGNTTYF.

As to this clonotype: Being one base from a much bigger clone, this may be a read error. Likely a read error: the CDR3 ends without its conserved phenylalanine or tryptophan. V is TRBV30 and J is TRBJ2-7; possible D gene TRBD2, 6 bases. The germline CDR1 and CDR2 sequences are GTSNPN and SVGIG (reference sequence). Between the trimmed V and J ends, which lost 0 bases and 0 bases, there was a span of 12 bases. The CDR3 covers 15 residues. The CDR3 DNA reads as TGTGCCTGGAGTGTCTATGGGGGGAGCTCCTACGAGCAGTACCTC. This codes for CAWSVYGGSSYEQYL.